What follows are 6 T cell receptor beta chains derived from one specimen sequenced in a study of T-cell reconstitution after alpha-beta-depleted transplantation in children. Unique molecular identifiers were built into the TCRbeta library. In TCRdb, the PCR reads were re-called with MiXCR into one record per CDR3 protein. The table records over 400,000 distinct CDR3 sequences, 43% of them present only once. Sequenced here: PBMCs, sampled before TCRalphabeta/CD19-depleted stem cell transplant. Receptors originate from a girl aged 2 to 10 with aplastic anemia, due to receive a stem cell transplant.

The V call is TRBV20-1, the J call TRBJ1-2; possibly TRBD1 for D (5 bases). Germline V gives CDR1 DFQATT, CDR2 SNEGSKA (reference sequence). Between the trimmed V and J ends, which lost 6 bases and 3 bases, there was a span of 14 bases. This CDR3 has 13 amino acids. DNA of the CDR3: TGCAGTGCCCACTCGGGGGGAGACTATGGCTACACCTTC. This sequence encodes CSAHSGGDYGYTF.

In its sample, this clonotype was seen a few times. This chain uses TRBV20-1 with TRBJ1-1; D unclear. CDR3 size: 9 residues. The germline gives CDR1 DFQATT, CDR2 SNEGSKA (reference sequence). V was trimmed by 3 bases and J by 10 bases, leaving 6 bases between them. The CDR3 protein is CSARNGAFF. In nucleotides, the CDR3 is TGCAGTGCTAGGAACGGAGCTTTCTTT.

The chain is built from TRBV7-2 and TRBJ2-7; D is undetermined. This CDR3 contains 16 residues. Germline values: CDR1 SGHTA, CDR2 FQGNSA. Trimming shortened V by 3 bases and J by 2 bases, and 17 bases separated the two germline ends. The CDR3 region has the DNA TGTGCCAGCAGCTTCTCTCGGTTGACATCACCCTACGAGCAGTACTTC. Protein product: CASSFSRLTSPYEQYF.

The chain has TRBV6-4 and TRBJ2-1, with 9 bases fitting TRBD2. With 4 bases clipped from V and 5 bases from J, the junction kept 3 bases outside the gene matches. CDR1 MRHNA and CDR2 SNTAGT come from the germline V gene. This CDR3 has 14 residues. The CDR3 bases are TGTGCCAGCAGTGTCGCGGGGGGGGACAATGAGCAGTTCTTC. Translating it yields CASSVAGGDNEQFF.

The rearrangement joins TRBV12-3 or TRBV12-4 to TRBJ2-6; D gene ambiguous. The CDR3 contains 13 residues. The V and J ends lost 5 bases and 4 bases respectively, with 6 bases between them. CDR3 nucleotide sequence: TGTGCCAGCAGTATCGTAGGGGCCAACGTCCTGACTTTC. This gives the protein CASSIVGANVLTF.

The table lists this clonotype with a few counts. The rearrangement uses TRBV7-2 and TRBJ1-3; tentatively, D is TRBD1 (5 bases). The germline V gene has CDR1 SGHTA and CDR2 FQGNSA. Trimming shortened V by 3 bases and J by 11 bases, and 14 bases separated the two germline ends. CDR3 size: 13 residues. The CDR3 loop is CASSFDSYPPIYF. The CDR3, as DNA: TGTGCCAGCAGCTTTGACAGTTACCCCCCCATATATTTT.